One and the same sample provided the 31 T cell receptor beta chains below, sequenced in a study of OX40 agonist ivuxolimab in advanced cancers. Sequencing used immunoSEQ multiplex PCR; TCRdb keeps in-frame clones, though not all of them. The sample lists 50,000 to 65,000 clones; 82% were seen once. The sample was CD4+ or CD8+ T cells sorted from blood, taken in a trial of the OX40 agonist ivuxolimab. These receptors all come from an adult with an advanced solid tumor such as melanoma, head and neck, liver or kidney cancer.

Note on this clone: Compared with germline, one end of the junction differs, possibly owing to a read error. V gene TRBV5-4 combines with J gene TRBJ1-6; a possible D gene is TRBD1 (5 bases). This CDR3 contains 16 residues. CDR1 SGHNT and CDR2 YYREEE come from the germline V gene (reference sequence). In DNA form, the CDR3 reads TGCGCCAGCAGCCCACGGAAGGGGTACTATAATTCACCCCTCCACTTT. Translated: CASSPRKGYYNSPLHF. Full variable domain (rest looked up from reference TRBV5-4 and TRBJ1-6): ETGVTQSPTHLIKTRGQQVTLRCSSQSGHNTVSWYQQALGQGPQFIFQYYREEENGRGNFPPRFSGLQFPNYSSELNVNALELDDSALYLCASSPRKGYYNSPLHFGNGTRLTVT.

The CDR3: CASSLGHLLAKNIQYF. Here the CDR3 DNA reads TGCGCCAGCAGCCTAGGACACCTCTTAGCCAAAAACATTCAGTACTTC. V gene TRBV4-1 combines with J gene TRBJ2-4, with D maybe TRBD1 (5 bases). Germline CDR1 is MGHRA and CDR2 is YSYEKL. This CDR3 region has 16 residues. Trimming removed 4 bases from V and 0 bases from J, with 13 bases in between.

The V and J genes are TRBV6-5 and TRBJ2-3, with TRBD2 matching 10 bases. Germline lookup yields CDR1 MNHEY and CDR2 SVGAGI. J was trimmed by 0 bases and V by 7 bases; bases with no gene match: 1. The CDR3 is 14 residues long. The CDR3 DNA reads TGTGCCAGCAAGACTAGCGGGAGCACAGATACGCAGTATTTT. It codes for CASKTSGSTDTQYF.

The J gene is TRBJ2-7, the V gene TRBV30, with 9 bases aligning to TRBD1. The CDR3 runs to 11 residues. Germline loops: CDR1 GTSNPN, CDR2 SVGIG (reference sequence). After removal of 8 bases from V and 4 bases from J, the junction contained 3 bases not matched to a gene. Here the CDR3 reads CAGQGLYEQYF. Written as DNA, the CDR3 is TGTGCCGGACAGGGGCTGTACGAGCAGTACTTC.

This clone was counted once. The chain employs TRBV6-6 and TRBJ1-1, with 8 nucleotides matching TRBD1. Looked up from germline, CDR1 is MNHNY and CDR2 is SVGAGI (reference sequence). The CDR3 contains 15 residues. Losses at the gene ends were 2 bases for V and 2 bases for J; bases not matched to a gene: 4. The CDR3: CASSYPGQGNTEAFF. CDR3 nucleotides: TGTGCCAGCAGTTACCCAGGACAGGGCAACACTGAAGCTTTCTTT.

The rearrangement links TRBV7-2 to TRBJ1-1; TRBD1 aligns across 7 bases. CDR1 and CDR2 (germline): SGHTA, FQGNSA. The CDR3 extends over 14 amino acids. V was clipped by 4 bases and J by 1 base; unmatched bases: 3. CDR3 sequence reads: CASSSSGGNTEAFF. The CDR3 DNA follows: TGTGCCAGCAGCTCCTCAGGGGGGAACACTGAAGCTTTCTTT.

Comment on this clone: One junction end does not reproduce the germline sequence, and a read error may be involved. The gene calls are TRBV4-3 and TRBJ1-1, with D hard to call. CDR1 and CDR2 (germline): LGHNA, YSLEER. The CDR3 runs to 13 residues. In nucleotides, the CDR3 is TGCGCCAGCCGCCAGCTTTTGGACACTGAAGCTTTCTTT. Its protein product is CASRQLLDTEAFF.

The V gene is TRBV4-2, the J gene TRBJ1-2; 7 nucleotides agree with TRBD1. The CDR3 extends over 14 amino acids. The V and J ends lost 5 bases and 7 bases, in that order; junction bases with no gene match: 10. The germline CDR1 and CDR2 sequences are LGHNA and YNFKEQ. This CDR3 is CASSLKRGRGGYTF. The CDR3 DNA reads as TGTGCCAGCAGCTTGAAAAGGGGGCGCGGTGGCTACACCTTC.

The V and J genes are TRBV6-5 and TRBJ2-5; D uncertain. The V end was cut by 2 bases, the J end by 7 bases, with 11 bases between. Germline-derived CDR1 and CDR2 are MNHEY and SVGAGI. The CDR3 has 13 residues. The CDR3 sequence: CASSYGSPLTQYF. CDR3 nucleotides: TGTGCCAGCAGTTACGGGTCCCCATTGACCCAGTACTTC.

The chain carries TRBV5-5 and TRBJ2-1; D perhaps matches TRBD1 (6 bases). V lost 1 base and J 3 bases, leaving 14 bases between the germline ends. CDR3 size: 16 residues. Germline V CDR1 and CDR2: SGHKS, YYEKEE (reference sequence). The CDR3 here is CASSLPLRTVYNEQFF. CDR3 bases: TGTGCCAGCAGCTTGCCGCTCCGGACAGTCTACAATGAGCAGTTCTTC.

The CDR3 DNA sequence: TGTGCCAGCAATCGACAGGGGGAGATTCAGCCCCAGCATTTT. It yields the protein CASNRQGEIQPQHF. V usage is TRBV2 and J usage is TRBJ1-5; 9 bases agree with TRBD1. Per germline, CDR1 SNHLY and CDR2 FYNNEI. V dropped 7 bases and J dropped 6; count of bases not matched to a gene: 7. This CDR3 spans 14 amino acids.

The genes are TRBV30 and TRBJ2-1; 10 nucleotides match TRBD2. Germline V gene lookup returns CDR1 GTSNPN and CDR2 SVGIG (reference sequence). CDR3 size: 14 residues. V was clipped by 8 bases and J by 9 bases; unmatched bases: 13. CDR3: CALEPSGRVGEQFF. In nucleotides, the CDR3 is TGTGCCCTGGAACCCAGCGGGAGGGTCGGTGAGCAGTTCTTC.

CDR3 coding DNA: TGTGCCAGCAGTTTAAGGCCCGGACAGGCAACGTCACCCCTCCACTTT. Translated: CASSLRPGQATSPLHF. The rearrangement links TRBV7-2 to TRBJ1-6; the match to TRBD1 covers 7 bases. Germline V lookup: CDR1 SGHTA, CDR2 FQGNSA. This CDR3 has 16 residues. V was pared by 6 bases and J by 10 bases, with 15 bases of the junction left unmatched.

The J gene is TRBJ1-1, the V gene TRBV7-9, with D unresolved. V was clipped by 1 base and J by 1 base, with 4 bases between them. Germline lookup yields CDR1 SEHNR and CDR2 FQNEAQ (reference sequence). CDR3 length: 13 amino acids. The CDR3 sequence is CASSLGQNTEAFF. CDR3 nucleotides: TGTGCCAGCAGCTTAGGGCAGAACACTGAAGCTTTCTTT.

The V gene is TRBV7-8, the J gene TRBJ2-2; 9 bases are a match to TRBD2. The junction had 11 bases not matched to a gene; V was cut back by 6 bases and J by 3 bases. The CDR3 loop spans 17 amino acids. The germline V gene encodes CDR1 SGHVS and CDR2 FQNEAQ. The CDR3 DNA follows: TGTGCCAGCAGACACGGGGGCGGGAGGGTGGACACCGGGGAGCTGTTTTTT. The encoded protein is CASRHGGGRVDTGELFF.

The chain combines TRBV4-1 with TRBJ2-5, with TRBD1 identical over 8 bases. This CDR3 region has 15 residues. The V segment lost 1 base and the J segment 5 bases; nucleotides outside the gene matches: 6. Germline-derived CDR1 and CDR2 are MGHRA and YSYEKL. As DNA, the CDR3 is TGCGCCAGCAGCCAAGGACAGGGGCATGCGGAGACCCAGTACTTC. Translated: CASSQGQGHAETQYF.

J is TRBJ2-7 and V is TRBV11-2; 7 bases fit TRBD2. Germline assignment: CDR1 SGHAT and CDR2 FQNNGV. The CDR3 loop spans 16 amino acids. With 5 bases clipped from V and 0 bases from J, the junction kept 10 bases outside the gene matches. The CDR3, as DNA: TGTGCCAGCAGCCTGGGAGGGGCGGTCGGCTCCTACGAGCAGTACTTC. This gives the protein CASSLGGAVGSYEQYF. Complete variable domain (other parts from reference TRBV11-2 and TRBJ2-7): EAGVAQSPRYKIIEKRQSVAFWCNPISGHATLYWYQQILGQGPKLLIQFQNNGVVDDSQLPKDRFSAERLKGVDSTLKIQPAKLEDSAVYLCASSLGGAVGSYEQYFGPGTRLTVT.

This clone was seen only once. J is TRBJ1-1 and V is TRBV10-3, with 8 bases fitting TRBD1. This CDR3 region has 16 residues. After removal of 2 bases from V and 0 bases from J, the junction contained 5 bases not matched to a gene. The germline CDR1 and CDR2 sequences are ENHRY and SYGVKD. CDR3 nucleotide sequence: TGTGCCATCAGTGAGACTAAACAGGGGGTGAACACTGAAGCTTTCTTT. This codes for CAISETKQGVNTEAFF.

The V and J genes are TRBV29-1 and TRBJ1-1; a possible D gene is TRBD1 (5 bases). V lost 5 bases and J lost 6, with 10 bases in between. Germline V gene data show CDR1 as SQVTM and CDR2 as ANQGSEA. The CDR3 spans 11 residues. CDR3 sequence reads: CSVRVGPEAFF. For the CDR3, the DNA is TGCAGCGTTCGGGTGGGGCCTGAAGCTTTCTTT.

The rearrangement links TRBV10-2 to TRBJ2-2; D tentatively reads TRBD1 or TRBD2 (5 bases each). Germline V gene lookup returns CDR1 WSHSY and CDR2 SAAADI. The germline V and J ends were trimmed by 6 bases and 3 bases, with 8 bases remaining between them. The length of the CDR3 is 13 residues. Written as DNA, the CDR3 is TGCGCCAGCAGCCAGGGACACACCGGGGAGCTGTTTTTT. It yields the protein CASSQGHTGELFF.

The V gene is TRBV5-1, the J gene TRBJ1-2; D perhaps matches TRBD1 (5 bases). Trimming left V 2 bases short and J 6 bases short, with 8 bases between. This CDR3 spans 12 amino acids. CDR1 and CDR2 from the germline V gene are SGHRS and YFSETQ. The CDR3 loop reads CASSFTGDGYTF. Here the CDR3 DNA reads TGCGCCAGCAGCTTCACGGGGGATGGCTACACCTTC.

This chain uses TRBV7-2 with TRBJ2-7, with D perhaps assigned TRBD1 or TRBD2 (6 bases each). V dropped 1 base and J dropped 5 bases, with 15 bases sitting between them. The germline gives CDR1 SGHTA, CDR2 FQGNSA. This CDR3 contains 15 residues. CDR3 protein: CASSLGSGAKDEQYF. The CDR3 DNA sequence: TGTGCCAGCAGCTTAGGGTCGGGGGCAAAAGACGAGCAGTACTTC.

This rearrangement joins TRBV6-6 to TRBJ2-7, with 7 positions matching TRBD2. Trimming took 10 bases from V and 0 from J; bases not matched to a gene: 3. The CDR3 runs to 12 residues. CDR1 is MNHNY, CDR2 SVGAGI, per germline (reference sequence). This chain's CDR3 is CATWDYSYEQYF. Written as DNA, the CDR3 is TGTGCCACCTGGGACTACTCCTACGAGCAGTACTTC.

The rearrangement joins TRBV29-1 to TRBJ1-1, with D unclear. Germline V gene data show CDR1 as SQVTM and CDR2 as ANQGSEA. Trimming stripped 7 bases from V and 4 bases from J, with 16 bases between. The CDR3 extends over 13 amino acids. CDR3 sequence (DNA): TGCAGCGCCCTACAGATGGCCGGCACTGAAGCTTTCTTT. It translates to CSALQMAGTEAFF.

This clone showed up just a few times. This CDR3 is CASSSYRDRDNEQFF. CDR3 DNA: TGTGCCAGCAGCTCATACCGGGACAGGGACAATGAGCAGTTCTTC. The rearrangement links TRBV13 to TRBJ2-1; 9 bases match TRBD1. V lost 4 bases, J lost 5 bases, and 6 bases stayed unmatched. Germline V gene sequence: CDR1 PRHDT, CDR2 FYEKMQ (reference sequence). The CDR3 has 15 amino acids. Filled out from reference TRBV13 and TRBJ2-1, the complete variable domain reads AAGVIQSPRHLIKEKRETATLKCYPIPRHDTVYWYQQGPGQDPQFLISFYEKMQSDKGSIPDRFSAQQFSDYHSELNMSSLELGDSALYFCASSSYRDRDNEQFFGPGTRLTVL.

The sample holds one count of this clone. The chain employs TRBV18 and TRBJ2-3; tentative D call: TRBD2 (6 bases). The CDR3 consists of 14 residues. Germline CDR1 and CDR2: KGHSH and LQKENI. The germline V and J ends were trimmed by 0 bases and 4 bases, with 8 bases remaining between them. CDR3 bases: TGTGCCAGCTCACCACCCCGGGAGCCAGATACGCAGTATTTT. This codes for CASSPPREPDTQYF.

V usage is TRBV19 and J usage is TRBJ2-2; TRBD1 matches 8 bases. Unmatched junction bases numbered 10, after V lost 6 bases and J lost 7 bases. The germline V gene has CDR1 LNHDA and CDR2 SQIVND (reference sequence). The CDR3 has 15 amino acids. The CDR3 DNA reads TGTGCCAGTAGGATATGGGGACAGGCTGGCGGGGAGCTGTTTTTT. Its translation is CASRIWGQAGGELFF.

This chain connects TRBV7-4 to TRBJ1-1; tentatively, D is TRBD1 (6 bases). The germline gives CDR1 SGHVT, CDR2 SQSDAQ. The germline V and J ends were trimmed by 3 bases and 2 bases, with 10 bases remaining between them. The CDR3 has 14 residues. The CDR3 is CASSFADRNTEAFF. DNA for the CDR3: TGTGCCAGCAGCTTCGCGGACAGAAACACTGAAGCTTTCTTT.

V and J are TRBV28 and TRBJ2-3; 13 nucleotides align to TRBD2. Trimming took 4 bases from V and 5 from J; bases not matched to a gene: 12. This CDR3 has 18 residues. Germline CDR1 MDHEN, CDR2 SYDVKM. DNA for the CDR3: TGTGCCAGCAGTTCCATCAGGACTAGCGGGAGAGGAGGAGATACGCAGTATTTT. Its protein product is CASSSIRTSGRGGDTQYF. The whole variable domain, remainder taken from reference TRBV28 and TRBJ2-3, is DVKVTQSSRYLVKRTGEKVFLECVQDMDHENMFWYRQDPGLGLRLIYFSYDVKMKEKGDIPEGYSVSREKKERFSLILESASTNQTSMYLCASSSIRTSGRGGDTQYFGPGTRLTVL.

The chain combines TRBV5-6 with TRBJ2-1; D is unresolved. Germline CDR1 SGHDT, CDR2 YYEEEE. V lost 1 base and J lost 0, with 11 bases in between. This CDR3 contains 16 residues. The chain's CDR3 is CASSLPGWNSYNEQFF. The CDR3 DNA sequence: TGTGCCAGCAGCTTGCCCGGGTGGAACTCCTACAATGAGCAGTTCTTC.

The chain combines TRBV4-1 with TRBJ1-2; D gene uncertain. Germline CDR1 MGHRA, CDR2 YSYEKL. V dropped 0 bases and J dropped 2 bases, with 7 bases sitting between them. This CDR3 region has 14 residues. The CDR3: CASSQDGGNYGYTF. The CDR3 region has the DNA TGCGCCAGCAGCCAAGATGGCGGGAACTATGGCTACACCTTC.